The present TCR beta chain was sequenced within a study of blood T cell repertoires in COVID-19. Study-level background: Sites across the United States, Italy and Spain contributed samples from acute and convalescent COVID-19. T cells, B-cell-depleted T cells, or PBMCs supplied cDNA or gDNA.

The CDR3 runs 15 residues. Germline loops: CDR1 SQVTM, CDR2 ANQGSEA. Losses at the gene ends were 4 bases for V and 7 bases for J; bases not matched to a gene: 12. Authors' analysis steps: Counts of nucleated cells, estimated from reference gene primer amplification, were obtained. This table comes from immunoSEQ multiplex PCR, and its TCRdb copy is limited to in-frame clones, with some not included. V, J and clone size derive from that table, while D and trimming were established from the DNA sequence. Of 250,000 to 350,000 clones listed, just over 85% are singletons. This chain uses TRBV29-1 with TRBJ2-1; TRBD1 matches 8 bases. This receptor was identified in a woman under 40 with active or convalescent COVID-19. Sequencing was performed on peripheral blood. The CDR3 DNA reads TGCAGCGTTGCACTTGGACAGGGAGAAATGAATGAGCAGTTCTTC. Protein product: CSVALGQGEMNEQFF.